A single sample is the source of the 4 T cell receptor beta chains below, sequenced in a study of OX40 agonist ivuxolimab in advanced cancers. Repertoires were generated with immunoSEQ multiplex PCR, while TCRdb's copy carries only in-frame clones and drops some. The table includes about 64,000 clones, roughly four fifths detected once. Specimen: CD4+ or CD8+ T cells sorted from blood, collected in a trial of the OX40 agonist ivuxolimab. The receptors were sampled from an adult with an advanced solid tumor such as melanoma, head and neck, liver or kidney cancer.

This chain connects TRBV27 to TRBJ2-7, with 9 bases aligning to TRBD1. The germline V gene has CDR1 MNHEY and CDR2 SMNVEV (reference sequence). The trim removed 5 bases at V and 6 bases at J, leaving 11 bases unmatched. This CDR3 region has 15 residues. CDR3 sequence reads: CASSPSTGGIGEQYF. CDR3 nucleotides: TGTGCCAGCAGTCCATCTACAGGGGGCATCGGCGAGCAGTACTTC.

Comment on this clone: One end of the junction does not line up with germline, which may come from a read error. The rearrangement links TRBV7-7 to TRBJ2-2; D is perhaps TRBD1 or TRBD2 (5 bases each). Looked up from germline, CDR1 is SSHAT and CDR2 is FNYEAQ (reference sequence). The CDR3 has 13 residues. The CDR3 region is CASSWDPTGELFF. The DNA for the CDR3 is TGTGCTAGCAGCTGGGACCCTACCGGGGAGCTGTTTTTT.

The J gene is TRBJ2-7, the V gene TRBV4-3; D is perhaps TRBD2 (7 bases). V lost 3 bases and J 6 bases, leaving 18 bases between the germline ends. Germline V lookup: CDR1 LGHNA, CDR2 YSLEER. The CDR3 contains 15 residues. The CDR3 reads CASSHGGLGTTEQYF. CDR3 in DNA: TGCGCCAGCAGCCACGGGGGGCTGGGGACTACCGAGCAGTACTTC.

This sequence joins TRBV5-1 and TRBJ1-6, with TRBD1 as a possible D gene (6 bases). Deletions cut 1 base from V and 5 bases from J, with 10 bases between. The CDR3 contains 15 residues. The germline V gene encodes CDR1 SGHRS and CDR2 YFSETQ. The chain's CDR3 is CASSLTGNHNSPLHF. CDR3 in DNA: TGCGCCAGCAGCTTGACAGGGAATCATAATTCACCCCTCCACTTT.